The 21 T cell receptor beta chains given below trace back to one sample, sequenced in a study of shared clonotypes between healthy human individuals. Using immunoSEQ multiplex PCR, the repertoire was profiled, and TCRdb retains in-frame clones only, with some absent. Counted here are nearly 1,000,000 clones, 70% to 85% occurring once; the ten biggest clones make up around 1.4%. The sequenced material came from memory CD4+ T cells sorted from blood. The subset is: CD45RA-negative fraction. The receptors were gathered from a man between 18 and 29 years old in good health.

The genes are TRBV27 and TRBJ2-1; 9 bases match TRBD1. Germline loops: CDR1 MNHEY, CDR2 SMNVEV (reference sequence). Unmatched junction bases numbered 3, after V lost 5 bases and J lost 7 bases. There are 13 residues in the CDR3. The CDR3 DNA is TGTGCCAGCAGTCTTGACAGGGGGAATGAGCAGTTCTTC. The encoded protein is CASSLDRGNEQFF.

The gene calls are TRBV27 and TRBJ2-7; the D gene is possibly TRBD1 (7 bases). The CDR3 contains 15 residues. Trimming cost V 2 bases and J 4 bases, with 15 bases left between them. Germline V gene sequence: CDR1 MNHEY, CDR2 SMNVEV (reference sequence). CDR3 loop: CASSLSAGGIYEQYF. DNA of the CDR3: TGTGCCAGCAGTTTAAGCGCAGGGGGGATTTACGAGCAGTACTTC.

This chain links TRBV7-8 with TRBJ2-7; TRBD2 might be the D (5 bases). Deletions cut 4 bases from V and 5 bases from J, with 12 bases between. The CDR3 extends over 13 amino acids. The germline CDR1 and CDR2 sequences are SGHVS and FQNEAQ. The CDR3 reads CASSSRDWNEQYF. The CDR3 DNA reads TGTGCCAGCAGCTCGAGGGATTGGAACGAGCAGTACTTC.

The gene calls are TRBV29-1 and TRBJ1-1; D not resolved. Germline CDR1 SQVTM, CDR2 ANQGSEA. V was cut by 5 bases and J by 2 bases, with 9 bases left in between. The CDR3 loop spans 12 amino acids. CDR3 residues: CSVTDTNTEAFF. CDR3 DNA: TGCAGCGTTACAGATACCAACACTGAAGCTTTCTTT.

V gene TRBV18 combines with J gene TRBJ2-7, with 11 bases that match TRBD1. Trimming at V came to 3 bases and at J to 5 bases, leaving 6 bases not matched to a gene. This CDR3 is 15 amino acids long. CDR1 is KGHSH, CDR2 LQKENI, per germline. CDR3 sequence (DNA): TGTGCCAGCTCACCGACGGGACAGGGGGTGGACGAGCAGTACTTC. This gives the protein CASSPTGQGVDEQYF.

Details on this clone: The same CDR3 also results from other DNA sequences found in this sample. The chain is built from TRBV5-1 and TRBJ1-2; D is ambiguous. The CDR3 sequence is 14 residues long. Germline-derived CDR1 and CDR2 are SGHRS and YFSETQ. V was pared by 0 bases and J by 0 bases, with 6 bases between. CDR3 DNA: TGCGCCAGCAGCTTGGGTGCCACTAACTATGGCTACACCTTC. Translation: CASSLGATNYGYTF.

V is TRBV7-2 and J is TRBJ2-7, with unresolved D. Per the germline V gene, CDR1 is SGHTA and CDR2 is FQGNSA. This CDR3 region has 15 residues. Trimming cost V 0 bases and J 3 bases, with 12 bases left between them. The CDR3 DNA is TGTGCCAGCAGCTTAGCGCATCAGGCCTACTACGAGCAGTACTTC. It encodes CASSLAHQAYYEQYF. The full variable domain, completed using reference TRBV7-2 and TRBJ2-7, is GAGVSQSPSNKVTEKGKDVELRCDPISGHTALYWYRQSLGQGLEFLIYFQGNSAPDKSGLPSDRFSAERTGGSVSTLTIQRTQQEDSAVYLCASSLAHQAYYEQYFGPGTRLTVT.

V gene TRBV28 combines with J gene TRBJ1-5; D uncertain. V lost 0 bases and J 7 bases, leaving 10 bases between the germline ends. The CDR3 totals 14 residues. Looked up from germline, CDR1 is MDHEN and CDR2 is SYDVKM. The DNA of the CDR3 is TGTGCCAGCAGTTTATGGGGCGCGGGGCAGCCCCAGCATTTT. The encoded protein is CASSLWGAGQPQHF.

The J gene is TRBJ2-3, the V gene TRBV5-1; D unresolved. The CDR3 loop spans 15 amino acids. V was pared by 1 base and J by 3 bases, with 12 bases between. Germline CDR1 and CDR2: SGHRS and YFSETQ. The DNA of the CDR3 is TGCGCCAGCAGCTTGAGCCGGTTGGGTACAGATACGCAGTATTTT. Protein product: CASSLSRLGTDTQYF.

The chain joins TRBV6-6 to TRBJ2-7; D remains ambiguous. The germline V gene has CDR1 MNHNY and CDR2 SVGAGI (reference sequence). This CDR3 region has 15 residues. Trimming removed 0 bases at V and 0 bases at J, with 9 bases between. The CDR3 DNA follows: TGTGCCAGCAGTTACTCGGGATTCAGCTCCTACGAGCAGTACTTC. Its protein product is CASSYSGFSSYEQYF.

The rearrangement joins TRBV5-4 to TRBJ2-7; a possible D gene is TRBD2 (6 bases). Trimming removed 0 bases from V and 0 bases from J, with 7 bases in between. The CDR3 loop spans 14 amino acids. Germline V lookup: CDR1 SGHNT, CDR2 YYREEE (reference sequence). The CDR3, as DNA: TGTGCCAGCAGCTTGGCCGGGGGCTCCTACGAGCAGTACTTC. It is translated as CASSLAGGSYEQYF. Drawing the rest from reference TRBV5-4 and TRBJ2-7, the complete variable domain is ETGVTQSPTHLIKTRGQQVTLRCSSQSGHNTVSWYQQALGQGPQFIFQYYREEENGRGNFPPRFSGLQFPNYSSELNVNALELDDSALYLCASSLAGGSYEQYFGPGTRLTVT.

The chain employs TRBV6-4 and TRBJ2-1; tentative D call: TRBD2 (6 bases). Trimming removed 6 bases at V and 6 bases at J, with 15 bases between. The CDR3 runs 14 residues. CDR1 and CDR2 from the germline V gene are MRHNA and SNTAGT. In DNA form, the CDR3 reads TGTGCCAGCAGCCTGCGGGGAAGACCCAATGAGCAGTTCTTC. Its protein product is CASSLRGRPNEQFF.

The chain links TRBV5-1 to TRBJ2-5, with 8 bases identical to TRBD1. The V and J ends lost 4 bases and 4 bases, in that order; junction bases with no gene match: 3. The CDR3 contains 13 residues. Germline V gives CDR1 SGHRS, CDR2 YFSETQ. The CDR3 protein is CASSRTGPETQYF. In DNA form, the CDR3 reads TGCGCCAGCAGCAGGACAGGGCCAGAGACCCAGTACTTC.

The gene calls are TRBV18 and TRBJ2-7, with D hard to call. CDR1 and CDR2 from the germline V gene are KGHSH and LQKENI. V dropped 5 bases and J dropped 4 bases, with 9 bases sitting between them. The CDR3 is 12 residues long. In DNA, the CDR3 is TGTGCCAGCTCATTTCAAGGGTACGAGCAGTACTTC. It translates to CASSFQGYEQYF.

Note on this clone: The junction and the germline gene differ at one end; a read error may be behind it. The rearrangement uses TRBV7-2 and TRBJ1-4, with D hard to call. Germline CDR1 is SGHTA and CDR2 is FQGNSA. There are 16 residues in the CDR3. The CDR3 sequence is CASSLEARATSEKLFF. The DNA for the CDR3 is TGTGCCAGCAGCTTAGAAGCCCGTGCTACTAGTGAAAAACTGTTTTTT.

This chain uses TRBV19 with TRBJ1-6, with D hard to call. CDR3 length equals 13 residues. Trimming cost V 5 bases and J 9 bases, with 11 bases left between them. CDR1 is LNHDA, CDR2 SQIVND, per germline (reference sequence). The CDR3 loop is CASSAKRGSPLHF. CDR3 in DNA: TGTGCCAGTAGTGCCAAGCGGGGTTCACCCCTCCACTTT.

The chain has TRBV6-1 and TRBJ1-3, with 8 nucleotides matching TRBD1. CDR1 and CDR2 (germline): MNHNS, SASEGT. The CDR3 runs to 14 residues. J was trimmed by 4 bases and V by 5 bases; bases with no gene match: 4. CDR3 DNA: TGTGCCAGCAGTACAGGGGGATCCGGAAACACCATATATTTT. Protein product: CASSTGGSGNTIYF.

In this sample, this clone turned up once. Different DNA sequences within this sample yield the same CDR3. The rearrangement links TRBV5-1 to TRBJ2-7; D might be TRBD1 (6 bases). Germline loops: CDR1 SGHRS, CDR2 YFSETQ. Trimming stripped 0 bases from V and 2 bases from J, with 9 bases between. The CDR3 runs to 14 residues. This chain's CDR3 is CASSLVAGAYEQYF. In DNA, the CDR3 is TGCGCCAGCAGCTTGGTGGCAGGGGCCTACGAGCAGTACTTC.

The CDR3 DNA follows: TGTGCCAGCAGCTTAGACAGGGGGGCTACGAACGAGCAGTACTTC. Its protein product is CASSLDRGATNEQYF. The chain uses TRBV7-2 and TRBJ2-7; 8 bases match TRBD1. From germline, CDR1 is SGHTA and CDR2 FQGNSA. This CDR3 has 15 residues. Losses at the gene ends were 1 base for V and 5 bases for J; bases not matched to a gene: 7.

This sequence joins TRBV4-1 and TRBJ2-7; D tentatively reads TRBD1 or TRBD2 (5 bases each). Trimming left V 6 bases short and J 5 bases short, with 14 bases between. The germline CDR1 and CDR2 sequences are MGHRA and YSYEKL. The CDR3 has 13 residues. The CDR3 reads CASRASGTNEQYF. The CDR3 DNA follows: TGCGCCAGCAGGGCCTCTGGGACGAACGAGCAGTACTTC.

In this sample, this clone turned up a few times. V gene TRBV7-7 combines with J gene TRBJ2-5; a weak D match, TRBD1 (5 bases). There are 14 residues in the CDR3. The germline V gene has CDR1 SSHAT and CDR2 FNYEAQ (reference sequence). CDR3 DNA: TGTGCTAGCCGAAAAAGTGGGGCCGGGGAGACCCAGTACTTC. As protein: CASRKSGAGETQYF.